This record concerns one T cell receptor (beta chain) sequence. Antigen: not known. This sample stems from a study of memory CD4+ T cells and cytomegalovirus serostatus. Overall study findings and caveats: The CMV-associated TCR signature appears largely within the CD4+ memory repertoire.

Single viable CD3+CD4+CD8-CD45RO+ cells were sorted as the memory CD4+ T cells. Trimming cost V 4 bases and J 6 bases, with 16 bases left between them. Germline V gene data show CDR1 as MDHEN and CDR2 as SYDVKM. This CDR3 spans 15 amino acids. In the source study's methods: After removing out-of-frame reads, 2 million to 2.5 million distinct TCRbeta sequences remained. Measured with immunoSEQ multiplex PCR; TCRdb has only the in-frame clones, and not every one. V and J calls and clone size are copied from that table; D and trimming were computed from the DNA. The sample includes tens of thousands of clones, 70% to 80% of them seen just once.

The sequence derives from an adult in good health and CMV-seropositive. The V call is TRBV28, the J call TRBJ2-1; D is uncertain. Material for sequencing was memory CD4+ T cells from blood. The CDR3 bases are TGTGCCAGCAGTTCAGCCGGGCGTACGGGCAATGAGCAGTTCTTC. Translating it yields CASSSAGRTGNEQFF. Based on the CDR3 plus reference TRBV28 and TRBJ2-1, the full variable domain is DVKVTQSSRYLVKRTGEKVFLECVQDMDHENMFWYRQDPGLGLRLIYFSYDVKMKEKGDIPEGYSVSREKKERFSLILESASTNQTSMYLCASSSAGRTGNEQFFGPGTRLTVL.